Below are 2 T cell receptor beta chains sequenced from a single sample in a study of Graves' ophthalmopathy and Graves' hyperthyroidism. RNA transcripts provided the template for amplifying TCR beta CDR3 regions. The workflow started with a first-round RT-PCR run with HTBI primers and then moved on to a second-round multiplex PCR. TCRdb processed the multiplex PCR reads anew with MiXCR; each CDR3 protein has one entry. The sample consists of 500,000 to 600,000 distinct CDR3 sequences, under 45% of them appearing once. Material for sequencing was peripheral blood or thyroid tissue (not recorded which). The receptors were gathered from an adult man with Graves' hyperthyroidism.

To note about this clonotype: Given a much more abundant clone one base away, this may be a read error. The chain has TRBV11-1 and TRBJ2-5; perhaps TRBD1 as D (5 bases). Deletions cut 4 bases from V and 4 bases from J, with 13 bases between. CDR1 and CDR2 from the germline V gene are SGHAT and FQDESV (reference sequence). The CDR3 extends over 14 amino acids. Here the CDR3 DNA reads TGTGCCAGCAGCTCCGCCAGGGAAGGAGAGACCCAGTACTTC. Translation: CASSSAREGETQYF.

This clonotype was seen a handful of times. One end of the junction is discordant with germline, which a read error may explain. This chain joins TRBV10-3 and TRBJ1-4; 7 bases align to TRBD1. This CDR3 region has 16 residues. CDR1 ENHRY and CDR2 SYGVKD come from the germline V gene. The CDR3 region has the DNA TGTGCCAGCAGTGCTTATCCGGGACAGCGAAATGAAAAACTGTTTTTT. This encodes CASSAYPGQRNEKLFF.